This T cell receptor beta chain came from a study of cytomegalovirus exposure and HLA in healthy donors. Study observations and caveats: Several top significant clusters appeared, in a later analysis, to be linked to common viral pathogens. Later analysis found that TCR beta chains associated with HLA were more clonally expanded than other, equally common chains. Cytomegalovirus-associated TCR beta chains were listed, numbering over 150.

For this clone: Its target is unknown.

Germline V gene data show CDR1 as WSHSY and CDR2 as SAAADI. V was cut by 10 bases and J by 3 bases, with 13 bases left in between. This CDR3 is built from 13 residues. The PCR was carried out with 60 Vbeta primers and 13 Jbeta primers. Using immunoSEQ multiplex PCR, the repertoire was profiled, and TCRdb retains in-frame clones only, with some absent. The table records under 130,000 clones, roughly three quarters of them present only once. The source material was PBMCs. This rearrangement joins TRBV10-2 to TRBJ1-5, with D uncertain. This clonotype originated in a man aged 35 to 55 in good health and CMV-seropositive. The CDR3: CAMARDPNQPQHF. In DNA form, the CDR3 reads TGCGCCATGGCCCGGGATCCCAATCAGCCCCAGCATTTT.